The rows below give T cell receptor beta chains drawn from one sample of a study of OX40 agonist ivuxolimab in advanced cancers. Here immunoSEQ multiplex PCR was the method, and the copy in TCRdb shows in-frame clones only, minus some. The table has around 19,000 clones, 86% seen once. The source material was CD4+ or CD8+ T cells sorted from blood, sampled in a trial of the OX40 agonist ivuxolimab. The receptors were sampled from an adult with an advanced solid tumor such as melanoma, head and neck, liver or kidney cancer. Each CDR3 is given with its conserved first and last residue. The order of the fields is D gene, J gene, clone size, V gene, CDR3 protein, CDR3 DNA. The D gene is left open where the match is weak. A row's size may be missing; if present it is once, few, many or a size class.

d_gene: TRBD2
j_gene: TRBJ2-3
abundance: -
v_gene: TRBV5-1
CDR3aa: CASSVTSGAADTQYF
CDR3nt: TGCGCCAGCAGCGTGACTAGCGGGGCGGCAGATACGCAGTATTTT

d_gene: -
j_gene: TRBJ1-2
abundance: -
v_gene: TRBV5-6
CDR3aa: CASSLGGYGYTF
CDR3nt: TGTGCCAGCAGCTTGGGGGGCTATGGCTACACCTTC

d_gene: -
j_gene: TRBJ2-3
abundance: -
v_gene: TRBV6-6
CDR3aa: CASSTAVQDTQYF
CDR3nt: TGTGCCAGCAGCACGGCTGTTCAGGATACGCAGTATTTT

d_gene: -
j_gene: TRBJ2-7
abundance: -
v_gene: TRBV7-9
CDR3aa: CASIGGDEYEQYF
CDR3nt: TGTGCCAGCATTGGCGGGGACGAATACGAGCAGTACTTC

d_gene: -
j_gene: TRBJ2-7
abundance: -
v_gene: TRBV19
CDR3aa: CASSTAQGEQYF
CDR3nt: TGTGCCAGTAGTACAGCACAAGGCGAGCAGTACTTC

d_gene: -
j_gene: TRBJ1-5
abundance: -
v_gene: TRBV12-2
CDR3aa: CASRLAPWAVRSNQPQHF
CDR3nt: TGTGCAAGTCGCTTAGCGCCCTGGGCCGTGAGGAGCAATCAGCCCCAGCATTTT

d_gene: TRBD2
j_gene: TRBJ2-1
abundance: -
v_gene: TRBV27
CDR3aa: CASSLGTSGSINEQFF
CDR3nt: TGTGCCAGCAGTTTAGGGACTAGCGGGAGTATCAATGAGCAGTTCTTC

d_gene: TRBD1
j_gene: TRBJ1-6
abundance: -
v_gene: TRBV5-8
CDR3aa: CASSFPGGNSPLHF
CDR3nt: TGTGCCAGCAGCTTTCCAGGGGGTAATTCACCCCTCCACTTT

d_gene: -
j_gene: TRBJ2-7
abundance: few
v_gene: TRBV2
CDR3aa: CASSEWGDEQYF
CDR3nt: TGTGCCAGCAGTGAGTGGGGGGACGAGCAGTACTTC

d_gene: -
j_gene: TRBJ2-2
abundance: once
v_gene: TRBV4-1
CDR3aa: CASSQDPQGSSLTGELFF
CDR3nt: TGCGCCAGCAGCCAAGATCCCCAGGGATCGTCTCTGACCGGGGAGCTGTTTTTT

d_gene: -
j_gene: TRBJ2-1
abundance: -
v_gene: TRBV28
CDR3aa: CASMWQGGYNEQFF
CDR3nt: TGTGCCAGCATGTGGCAGGGGGGGTACAATGAGCAGTTCTTC

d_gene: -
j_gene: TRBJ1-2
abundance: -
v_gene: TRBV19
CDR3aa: CASSIGQPANYGYTF
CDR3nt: TGTGCCAGTAGTATCGGGCAGCCAGCTAACTATGGCTACACCTTC

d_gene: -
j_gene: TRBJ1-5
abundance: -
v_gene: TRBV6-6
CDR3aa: CASSYGANQPQHF
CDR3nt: TGTGCCAGCAGTTACGGCGCAAATCAGCCCCAGCATTTT

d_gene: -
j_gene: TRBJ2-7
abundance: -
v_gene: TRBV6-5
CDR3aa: CASNLQESYEQYF
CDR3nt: TGTGCCAGCAATTTACAGGAGTCCTACGAGCAGTACTTC

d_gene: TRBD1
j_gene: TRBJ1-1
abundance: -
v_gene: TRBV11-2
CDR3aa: CASSYTGTGGEAFF
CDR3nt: TGTGCCAGCAGTTACACCGGGACAGGGGGTGAGGCTTTCTTT

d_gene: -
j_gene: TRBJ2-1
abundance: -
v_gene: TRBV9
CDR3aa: CASRGPGSGAEQFF
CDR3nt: TGTGCCAGCAGAGGCCCGGGGTCGGGAGCCGAGCAGTTCTTC

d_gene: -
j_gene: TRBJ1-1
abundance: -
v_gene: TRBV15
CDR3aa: CATSRDPPGSHGNTEAFF
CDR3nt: TGTGCCACCAGCAGAGATCCCCCGGGAAGTCATGGGAACACTGAAGCTTTCTTT

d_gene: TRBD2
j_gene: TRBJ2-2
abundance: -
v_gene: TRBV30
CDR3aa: CAWSVLGPGGVLRELFF
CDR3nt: TGTGCCTGGAGTGTACTAGGGCCGGGGGGTGTGTTGAGGGAGCTGTTTTTT

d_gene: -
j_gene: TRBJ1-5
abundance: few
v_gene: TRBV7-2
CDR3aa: CASSLFGGISNQPQHF
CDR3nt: TGTGCCAGCAGCTTATTCGGAGGGATTAGCAATCAGCCCCAGCATTTT

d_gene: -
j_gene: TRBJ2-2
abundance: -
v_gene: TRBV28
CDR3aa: CASTGPWRSDTGELFF
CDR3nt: TGTGCCAGCACCGGGCCTTGGCGATCGGACACCGGGGAGCTGTTTTTT

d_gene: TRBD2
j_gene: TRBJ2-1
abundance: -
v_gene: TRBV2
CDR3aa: CASSEARRGEGNEQFF
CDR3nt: TGTGCCAGCAGTGAAGCGCGGCGGGGGGAGGGCAATGAGCAGTTCTTC

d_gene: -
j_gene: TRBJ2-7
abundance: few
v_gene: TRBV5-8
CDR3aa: CASYEGGEQYF
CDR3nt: TGTGCCAGCTACGAGGGTGGCGAGCAGTACTTC

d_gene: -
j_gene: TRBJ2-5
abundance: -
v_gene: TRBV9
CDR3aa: CASSVEVRGGQETQYF
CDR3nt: TGTGCCAGCAGCGTAGAAGTCAGAGGGGGCCAAGAGACCCAGTACTTC

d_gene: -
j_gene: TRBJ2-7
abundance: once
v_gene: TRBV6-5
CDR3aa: CASSKISRGTYEQYF
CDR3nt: TGTGCCAGCAGTAAAATATCGAGGGGAACCTACGAGCAGTACTTC

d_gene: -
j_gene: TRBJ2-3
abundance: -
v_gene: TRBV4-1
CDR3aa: CASSQETLVTSTDTQYF
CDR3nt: TGCGCCAGCAGCCAAGAAACCCTCGTTACTAGCACAGATACGCAGTATTTT

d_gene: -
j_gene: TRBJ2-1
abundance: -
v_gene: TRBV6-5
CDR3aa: CASRNPGYEQFF
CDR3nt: TGTGCCAGCAGGAACCCAGGGTATGAGCAGTTCTTC

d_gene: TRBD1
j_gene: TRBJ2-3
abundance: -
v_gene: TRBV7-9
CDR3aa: CASSPRTGYRLDTQYF
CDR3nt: TGTGCCAGCAGCCCTCGGACAGGGTACCGACTAGATACGCAGTATTTT

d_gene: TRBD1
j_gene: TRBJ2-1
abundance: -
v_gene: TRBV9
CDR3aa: CASSQSRTGRSSYNEQFF
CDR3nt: TGTGCCAGCAGCCAAAGCCGGACAGGCAGAAGCTCCTACAATGAGCAGTTCTTC

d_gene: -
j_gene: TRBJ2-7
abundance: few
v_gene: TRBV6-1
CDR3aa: CASSRDHEQYF
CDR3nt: TGTGCCAGCAGCAGAGACCACGAGCAGTACTTC

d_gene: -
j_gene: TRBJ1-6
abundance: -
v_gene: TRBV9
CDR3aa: CASSVGGTDSPLHF
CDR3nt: TGTGCCAGCAGCGTTGGGGGTACAGATTCACCCCTCCACTTT

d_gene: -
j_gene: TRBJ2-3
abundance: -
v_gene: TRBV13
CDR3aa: CASSLNSGDTQYF
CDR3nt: TGTGCCAGCAGCTTAAACAGCGGAGATACGCAGTATTTT

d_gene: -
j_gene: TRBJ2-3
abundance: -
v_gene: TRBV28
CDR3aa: CASSLPLLAMTYTDTQYF
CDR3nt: TGTGCCAGCAGTTTGCCGTTACTCGCCATGACCTACACAGATACGCAGTATTTT

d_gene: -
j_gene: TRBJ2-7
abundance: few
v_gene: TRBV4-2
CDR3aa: CASSQERGGRAEQYF
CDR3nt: TGTGCCAGCAGCCAAGAGCGAGGGGGGAGGGCCGAGCAGTACTTC

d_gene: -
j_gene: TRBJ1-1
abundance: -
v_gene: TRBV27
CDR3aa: CASSPAAYTEAFF
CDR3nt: TGTGCCAGCAGTCCCGCCGCCTATACTGAAGCTTTCTTT

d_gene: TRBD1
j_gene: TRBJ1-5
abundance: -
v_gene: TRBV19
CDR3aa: CASSIQGAGNQPQHF
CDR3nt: TGTGCCAGTAGTATCCAGGGGGCGGGCAATCAGCCCCAGCATTTT

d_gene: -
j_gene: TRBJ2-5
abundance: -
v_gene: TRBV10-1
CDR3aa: CASGKETQYF
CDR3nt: TGCGCCAGCGGTAAGGAGACCCAGTACTTC

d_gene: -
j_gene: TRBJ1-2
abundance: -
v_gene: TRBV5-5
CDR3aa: CASSPGQGVYYGYTF
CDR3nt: TGTGCCAGCAGCCCTGGCCAGGGTGTATACTATGGCTACACCTTC

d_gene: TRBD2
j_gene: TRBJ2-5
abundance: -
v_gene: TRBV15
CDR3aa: CATAEERGGETQYF
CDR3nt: TGTGCCACCGCAGAGGAGCGGGGAGGAGAGACCCAGTACTTC

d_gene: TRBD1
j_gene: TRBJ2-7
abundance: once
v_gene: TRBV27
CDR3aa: CASSPGQGVGYEQYF
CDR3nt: TGTGCCAGCAGTCCCGGACAGGGGGTCGGGTACGAGCAGTACTTC

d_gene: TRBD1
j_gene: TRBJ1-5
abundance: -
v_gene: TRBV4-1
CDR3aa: CASSQVGRGGNQPQHF
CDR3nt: TGCGCCAGCAGCCAAGTTGGCAGGGGGGGCAATCAGCCCCAGCATTTT

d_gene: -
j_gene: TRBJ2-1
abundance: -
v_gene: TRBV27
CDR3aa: CASSLFSYNEQFF
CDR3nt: TGTGCCAGCAGTTTATTCTCCTACAATGAGCAGTTCTTC

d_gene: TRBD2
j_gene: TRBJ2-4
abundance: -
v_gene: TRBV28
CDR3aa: CASSPIAGEAKNIQYF
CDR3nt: TGTGCCAGCAGCCCAATAGCGGGGGAAGCCAAAAACATTCAGTACTTC

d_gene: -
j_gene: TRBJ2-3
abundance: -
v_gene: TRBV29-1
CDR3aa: CSVYWITDTQYF
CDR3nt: TGCAGCGTTTACTGGATCACAGATACGCAGTATTTT

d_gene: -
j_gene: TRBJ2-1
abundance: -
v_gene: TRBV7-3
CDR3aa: CASSLWGRTRGNEQFF
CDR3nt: TGTGCCAGCAGCTTATGGGGGCGAACTAGGGGCAATGAGCAGTTCTTC

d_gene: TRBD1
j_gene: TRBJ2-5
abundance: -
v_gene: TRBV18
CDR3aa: CASSKPGQGWETQYF
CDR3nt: TGTGCCAGCTCAAAACCGGGACAGGGATGGGAGACCCAGTACTTC

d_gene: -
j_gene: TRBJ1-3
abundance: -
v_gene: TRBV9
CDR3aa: CASSGAESSGNTIYF
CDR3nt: TGTGCCAGCAGCGGCGCGGAAAGCTCTGGAAACACCATATATTTT

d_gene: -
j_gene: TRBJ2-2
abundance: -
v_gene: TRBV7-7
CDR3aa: CASSPFLGQGLNTGELFF
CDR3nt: TGTGCTAGCAGCCCTTTTCTGGGGCAGGGGCTGAACACCGGGGAGCTGTTTTTT

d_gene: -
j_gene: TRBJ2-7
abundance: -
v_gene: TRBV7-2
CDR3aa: CASSDWGVYEQYF
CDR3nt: TGTGCCAGCAGCGACTGGGGGGTTTACGAGCAGTACTTC

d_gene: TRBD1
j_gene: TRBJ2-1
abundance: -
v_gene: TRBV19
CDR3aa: CASSIDPYEDRGILNEQFF
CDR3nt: TGTGCCAGTAGTATAGATCCATACGAGGACAGGGGAATTTTGAATGAGCAGTTCTTC

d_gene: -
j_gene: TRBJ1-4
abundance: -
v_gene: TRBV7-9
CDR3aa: CASSKMRGSNEKLFF
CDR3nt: TGTGCCAGCAGCAAGATGCGAGGAAGTAATGAAAAACTGTTTTTT

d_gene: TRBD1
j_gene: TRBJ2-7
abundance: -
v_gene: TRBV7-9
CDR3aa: CASSHPRGSSYEQYF
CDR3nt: TGTGCCAGCAGCCATCCCAGGGGGAGCTCCTACGAGCAGTACTTC

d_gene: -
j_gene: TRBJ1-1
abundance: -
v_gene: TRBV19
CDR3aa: CASSPGGSFLNKAFF
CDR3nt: TGTGCCAGTAGTCCCGGGGGTTCTTTCCTAAACAAAGCTTTCTTT

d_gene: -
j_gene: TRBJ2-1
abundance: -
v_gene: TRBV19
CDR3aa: CASTTKAGPKPYNEQFF
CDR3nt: TGTGCCAGTACCACAAAGGCGGGACCTAAACCCTACAATGAGCAGTTCTTC

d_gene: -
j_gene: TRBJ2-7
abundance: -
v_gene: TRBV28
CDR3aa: CASSLKSSRGLRYYEQYF
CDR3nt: TGTGCCAGCAGTCTAAAATCCTCGAGAGGGCTCCGCTACTACGAGCAGTACTTC